Shown below are 2 T cell receptor beta chains from a single sample sequenced in a study of blood T cell repertoires in COVID-19. TCRdb's table, derived via immunoSEQ multiplex PCR, lists solely in-frame clones and lacks some. The sample holds about 14,000 clones; approximately 92% are singletons and the top ten take 2.5% to 3.5%. The sample comprised peripheral blood. Receptors were obtained from a human donor in a cohort sampled during active COVID-19.

This clone was detected once. This chain uses TRBV7-9 with TRBJ1-4; tentative D call: TRBD1 (6 bases). This CDR3 comprises 13 residues. Trimming shortened V by 4 bases and J by 8 bases, and 11 bases separated the two germline ends. Germline CDR1 is SEHNR and CDR2 is FQNEAQ (reference sequence). As DNA, the CDR3 is TGTGCCAGCAGCTCCGAGACAGGAGAAAAACTGTTTTTT. Translating gives CASSSETGEKLFF.

This rearrangement joins TRBV3-1 (or the pseudogene TRBV3-2) to TRBJ1-5; D may be TRBD1 (6 bases). Looked up from germline, CDR1 is LGHDT and CDR2 is YNNKEL (reference sequence). The V end lost 1 base, the J end lost 4 bases, and 11 bases lay between the germline ends. The CDR3 length is 15 residues. The CDR3 nucleotides read TGTGCCAGCAGCCAAGGAACCCAGGGGAATCAGCCCCAGCATTTT. It specifies CASSQGTQGNQPQHF.